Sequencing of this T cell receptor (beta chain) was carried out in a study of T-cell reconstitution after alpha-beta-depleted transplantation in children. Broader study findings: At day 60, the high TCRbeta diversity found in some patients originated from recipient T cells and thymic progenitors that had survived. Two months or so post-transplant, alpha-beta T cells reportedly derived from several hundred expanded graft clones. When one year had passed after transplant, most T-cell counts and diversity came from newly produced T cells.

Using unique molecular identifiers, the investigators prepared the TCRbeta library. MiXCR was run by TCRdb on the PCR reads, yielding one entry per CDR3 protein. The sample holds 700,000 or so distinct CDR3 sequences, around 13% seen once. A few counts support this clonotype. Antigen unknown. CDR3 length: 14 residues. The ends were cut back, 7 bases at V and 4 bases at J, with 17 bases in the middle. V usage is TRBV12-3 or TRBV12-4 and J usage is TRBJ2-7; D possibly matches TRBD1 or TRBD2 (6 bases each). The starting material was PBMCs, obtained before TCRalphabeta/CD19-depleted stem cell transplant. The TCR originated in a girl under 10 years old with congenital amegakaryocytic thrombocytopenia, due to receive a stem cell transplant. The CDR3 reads CASIPGAGKYEQYF. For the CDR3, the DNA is TGTGCCAGCATCCCGGGGGCAGGGAAATACGAGCAGTACTTC.